This passage covers 8 T cell receptor beta chains from one sample sequenced in a study of blood T cell repertoires in COVID-19. Clones were sequenced by immunoSEQ multiplex PCR, and TCRdb holds only the in-frame ones, with some missing. There are around 100,000 clones in the sample; about four fifths occur only once, and around 12% lies in the top ten. The sample consisted of peripheral blood. The receptors come from a human donor in a cohort sampled during active COVID-19.

This chain links TRBV27 with TRBJ1-1; possibly TRBD1 for D (5 bases). This CDR3 comprises 15 residues. V was trimmed by 9 bases and J by 3 bases, leaving 20 bases between them. Germline V gene lookup returns CDR1 MNHEY and CDR2 SMNVEV (reference sequence). This chain's CDR3 is CASNSGAGTYTEAFF. The CDR3 bases are TGTGCCAGTAATTCCGGGGCAGGGACTTACACTGAAGCTTTCTTT.

The rearrangement joins TRBV5-1 to TRBJ2-5; 9 bases match TRBD2. Looked up from germline, CDR1 is SGHRS and CDR2 is YFSETQ. The V segment lost 5 bases and the J segment 1 base; nucleotides outside the gene matches: 9. The CDR3 loop spans 16 amino acids. CDR3 loop: CASSTLAGDFQETQYF. In nucleotides, the CDR3 is TGCGCCAGCAGTACATTAGCGGGGGACTTCCAAGAGACCCAGTACTTC.

V usage is TRBV5-4 and J usage is TRBJ2-7; 7 bases fit TRBD1. This CDR3 spans 14 amino acids. V was clipped by 0 bases and J by 6 bases; unmatched bases: 6. From germline, CDR1 is SGHNT and CDR2 YYREEE (reference sequence). Here the CDR3 DNA reads TGTGCCAGCAGCTTGGACCAGGGGGACCTCGAGCAGTACTTC. It codes for CASSLDQGDLEQYF.

About this clone itself: Germline and junction disagree at one end, which may indicate a read error. This sequence joins TRBV9 and TRBJ1-4; TRBD1 matches at 9 bases. CDR3 length equals 16 residues. Germline V gives CDR1 SGDLS, CDR2 YYNGEE. Here the CDR3 reads CASSVDPGQGNDKLFF. CDR3 bases: TGTGCCAGCAGCGTAGACCCGGGACAGGGAAATGACAAACTGTTTTTT.

The J gene is TRBJ2-2, the V gene TRBV5-4; 8 nucleotides line up with TRBD2. Trimming at V came to 1 base and at J to 5 bases, leaving 4 bases not matched to a gene. Germline CDR1 is SGHNT and CDR2 is YYREEE (reference sequence). This CDR3 is 15 amino acids long. CDR3 nucleotides: TGTGCCAGCAGCTTGTGGTTAGCGGGAACCGGGGAGCTGTTTTTT. It is translated as CASSLWLAGTGELFF. Variable domain in full (rest from reference TRBV5-4 and TRBJ2-2): ETGVTQSPTHLIKTRGQQVTLRCSSQSGHNTVSWYQQALGQGPQFIFQYYREEENGRGNFPPRFSGLQFPNYSSELNVNALELDDSALYLCASSLWLAGTGELFFGEGSRLTVL.

The V call is TRBV5-1, the J call TRBJ2-1; 10 nucleotides line up with TRBD2. The CDR3 is 17 residues long. Germline V CDR1 and CDR2: SGHRS, YFSETQ. With V trimmed by 4 bases and J by 3 bases, 10 bases remained unmatched. Here the CDR3 DNA reads TGCGCCAGCAGCCCAAAACACCTAGCGGGGGTCTACAATGAGCAGTTCTTC. Translation gives CASSPKHLAGVYNEQFF.

This chain connects TRBV7-2 to TRBJ2-7; a possible D gene is TRBD1 (6 bases). Germline V lookup: CDR1 SGHTA, CDR2 FQGNSA. CDR3 length: 13 residues. V lost 5 bases and J lost 4, with 12 bases in between. The CDR3 DNA reads TGTGCCAGCAGCGTCGACAGGCAATACGAGCAGTACTTC. Its translation is CASSVDRQYEQYF.

The chain couples TRBV4-2 to TRBJ1-1, with D tentatively TRBD1 (5 bases). The germline CDR1 and CDR2 sequences are LGHNA and YNFKEQ. V lost 1 base to trimming and J lost 8 bases, with 20 bases between them. The CDR3 is 16 amino acids. CDR3 in amino acids: CASSQALVVRGKEAFF. CDR3 DNA sequence: TGTGCCAGCAGCCAAGCCCTTGTTGTCCGGGGGAAAGAAGCTTTCTTT.